This record concerns one TCR beta chain sequence. The target antigen is unknown. These data come from a study of cytomegalovirus exposure and HLA in healthy donors. Use of 60 Vbeta and 13 Jbeta primers characterized the PCR. The table came from immunoSEQ multiplex PCR; TCRdb's copy has only in-frame clones and leaves some out. The repertoire holds roughly 250,000 clones, with almost 85% as singletons. Findings and limits, study-wide: Later on, an analysis tied around 17,000 TCR beta sequences to HLA alleles at 0.05 false discovery rate. In an earlier analysis, most TCR beta V segments were productive about 87% or about 30% of the time.

Germline-derived CDR1 and CDR2 are ENHRY and SYGVKD. The CDR3 loop spans 14 amino acids. V shed 2 bases, J shed 1 base, and the junction held 0 bases outside the gene matches. The chain links TRBV10-3 to TRBJ1-1, with 8 nucleotides matching TRBD1. Sequencing was done on a sample of PBMCs. The origin of this receptor is a woman aged 40 to 55 in good health and CMV-seropositive. The CDR3 is CAISEDRGNTEAFF. The CDR3 coding sequence is TGTGCCATCAGTGAGGACAGGGGGAACACTGAAGCTTTCTTT.